A selection of T cell receptor beta chains follows, all from one sample in a study of blood T cell repertoires in COVID-19. Here immunoSEQ multiplex PCR was the method, and the copy in TCRdb shows in-frame clones only, minus some. Of some 180,000 clones in the sample, about 75% were seen once. Sequencing was performed on peripheral blood. These receptors all stem from a woman in her forties or fifties with active or convalescent COVID-19. The CDR3 runs from the conserved cysteine through the conserved F or W. Fields, in order: CDR3 DNA, CDR3 protein, clone size, V gene, D gene, J gene. A D gene is named only where the DNA matches it firmly. The size field is filled for only some rows; it gives once, few, many or a size class.

cdr3_nt: TGTGCCAGCAGTTTATCCGGGACAGGGAATTCACCCCTCCACTTT
cdr3_aa: CASSLSGTGNSPLHF
clone_size: NA
v_call: TRBV27
d_call: TRBD1
j_call: TRBJ1-6

cdr3_nt: TGTGCCAGCAGTTCCCGGGACAGGGCGCGTAGAAGCAATCAGCCCCAGCATTTT
cdr3_aa: CASSSRDRARRSNQPQHF
clone_size: NA
v_call: TRBV28
d_call: TRBD1
j_call: TRBJ1-5

cdr3_nt: TGTGCCACCAGTACAGGGGACACTGAAGCTTTCTTT
cdr3_aa: CATSTGDTEAFF
clone_size: NA
v_call: TRBV15
d_call: TRBD1
j_call: TRBJ1-1

cdr3_nt: TGTGCCAGCAGCATCGATGGGGGGGAGAATGAGCAGTTCTTC
cdr3_aa: CASSIDGGENEQFF
clone_size: NA
v_call: TRBV5-4
d_call: TRBD2
j_call: TRBJ2-1

cdr3_nt: TGTGCCAGCAGCTTATTGGGACAGGGTTTCGAAACGAACACCGGGGAGCTGTTTTTT
cdr3_aa: CASSLLGQGFETNTGELFF
clone_size: NA
v_call: TRBV7-3
d_call: TRBD1
j_call: TRBJ2-2

cdr3_nt: TGTGCCAGCAGCTTAGAGAGGGCCACCGGGGAGCTGTTTTTT
cdr3_aa: CASSLERATGELFF
clone_size: NA
v_call: TRBV11-2
d_call: NA
j_call: TRBJ2-2

cdr3_nt: TGTGCCAGCGCCTCCAGCGGGAGTGGCGAGCAGTACTTC
cdr3_aa: CASASSGSGEQYF
clone_size: NA
v_call: TRBV27
d_call: TRBD2
j_call: TRBJ2-7

cdr3_nt: TGTGCCTGGAGTGAGAGGGCCTATGGCTACACCTTC
cdr3_aa: CAWSERAYGYTF
clone_size: NA
v_call: TRBV30
d_call: NA
j_call: TRBJ1-2

cdr3_nt: TGTGCCAGCAGCGCCTACACAGGGGGCGCGGGCACTGAAGCTTTCTTT
cdr3_aa: CASSAYTGGAGTEAFF
clone_size: NA
v_call: TRBV9
d_call: TRBD1
j_call: TRBJ1-1

cdr3_nt: TGTGCCAGCAGCGTAGAGCGGAATTCACCCCTCCACTTT
cdr3_aa: CASSVERNSPLHF
clone_size: NA
v_call: TRBV9
d_call: NA
j_call: TRBJ1-6

cdr3_nt: TGTGCCAGTAGTATAGTGGGGCAGGGGGCCCGGGAGCTGTTTTTT
cdr3_aa: CASSIVGQGARELFF
clone_size: NA
v_call: TRBV19
d_call: TRBD1
j_call: TRBJ2-2

cdr3_nt: TGTGCCAGCAGACGACAGGGGGGAGGTGGTAGCAATCAGCCCCAGCATTTT
cdr3_aa: CASRRQGGGGSNQPQHF
clone_size: few
v_call: TRBV6-6
d_call: TRBD1
j_call: TRBJ1-5

cdr3_nt: TGTGCCATCAGTGACCCGGGGAAGGCGAACACTGAAGCTTTCTTT
cdr3_aa: CAISDPGKANTEAFF
clone_size: NA
v_call: TRBV10-3
d_call: NA
j_call: TRBJ1-1

cdr3_nt: TGTGCCAGCAGCCCATCCGGGACTCCTGTCCTTCGTGGCTACACCTTC
cdr3_aa: CASSPSGTPVLRGYTF
clone_size: NA
v_call: TRBV14
d_call: NA
j_call: TRBJ1-2

cdr3_nt: TGTGCCAGCAGCAGACAGGGGAGCTCCTACGAGCAGTACTTC
cdr3_aa: CASSRQGSSYEQYF
clone_size: NA
v_call: TRBV6-5
d_call: TRBD1
j_call: TRBJ2-7

cdr3_nt: TGTGCCAGCAGTGCTATGGGGGGACTAGGATCCTACAATGAGCAGTTCTTC
cdr3_aa: CASSAMGGLGSYNEQFF
clone_size: NA
v_call: TRBV27
d_call: TRBD2
j_call: TRBJ2-1

cdr3_nt: TGTGCCAGCAGCCCCTATTCGGGACAGGTATACAATGAGCAGTTCTTC
cdr3_aa: CASSPYSGQVYNEQFF
clone_size: NA
v_call: TRBV7-9
d_call: TRBD1
j_call: TRBJ2-1

cdr3_nt: TGTGCCAGCAGTTTGTACGGGGGGGAGGCGTACGAGCAGTACTTC
cdr3_aa: CASSLYGGEAYEQYF
clone_size: NA
v_call: TRBV11-3
d_call: TRBD2
j_call: TRBJ2-7

cdr3_nt: TGTGCCAGCAGTCGACAGGGCTACTATGGCTACACCTTC
cdr3_aa: CASSRQGYYGYTF
clone_size: NA
v_call: TRBV6-5
d_call: TRBD1
j_call: TRBJ1-2

cdr3_nt: TGTGCCAGCAGGGCCAGGGTTGCGGAGACGGGAGCTTTCTTT
cdr3_aa: CASRARVAETGAFF
clone_size: NA
v_call: TRBV25-1
d_call: NA
j_call: TRBJ1-1

cdr3_nt: TGCGCCAGCAGCTTGGCCGGGACACCAGAGCAAGAGACCCAGTACTTC
cdr3_aa: CASSLAGTPEQETQYF
clone_size: NA
v_call: TRBV5-1
d_call: NA
j_call: TRBJ2-5

cdr3_nt: TGTGCCAGCAGCTTAGCGTCGGACAGGTGGTCTGGAAACACCATATATTTT
cdr3_aa: CASSLASDRWSGNTIYF
clone_size: NA
v_call: TRBV7-6
d_call: TRBD1
j_call: TRBJ1-3

cdr3_nt: TGTGCCAGCAGCTTCGGGCAGGGGGGTTCTCAAGAGACCCAGTACTTC
cdr3_aa: CASSFGQGGSQETQYF
clone_size: NA
v_call: TRBV7-2
d_call: NA
j_call: TRBJ2-5

cdr3_nt: TGTGCCAGCAGTTACTTCGGGGAAGAGACCCAGTACTTC
cdr3_aa: CASSYFGEETQYF
clone_size: few
v_call: TRBV6-5
d_call: NA
j_call: TRBJ2-5

cdr3_nt: TGTGCCAGCAGTTACGGGTCAGGCACTGAAGCTTTCTTT
cdr3_aa: CASSYGSGTEAFF
clone_size: NA
v_call: TRBV6-6
d_call: NA
j_call: TRBJ1-1

cdr3_nt: TGCGCCAGCAGCCAGACGACAGGGGGCCCAGCCCTAGGTTCACCCCTCCACTTT
cdr3_aa: CASSQTTGGPALGSPLHF
clone_size: NA
v_call: TRBV4-3
d_call: TRBD1
j_call: TRBJ1-6

cdr3_nt: TGTGCCAGCAGCTTAGATCGGGGGACAGGGTTGGTAAACACTGAAGCTTTCTTT
cdr3_aa: CASSLDRGTGLVNTEAFF
clone_size: NA
v_call: TRBV7-6
d_call: TRBD1
j_call: TRBJ1-1

cdr3_nt: TGTGCCAGCAGCTTAGTAGGAGCGAACACCGGGGAGCTGTTTTTT
cdr3_aa: CASSLVGANTGELFF
clone_size: NA
v_call: TRBV7-2
d_call: NA
j_call: TRBJ2-2

cdr3_nt: TGTGCCAGCAGTGACGGGGGGCCAGGGTCAGCTTTCTTT
cdr3_aa: CASSDGGPGSAFF
clone_size: NA
v_call: TRBV25-1
d_call: NA
j_call: TRBJ1-1

cdr3_nt: TGTGCCAGCAGCTCGACAGGGAGCGGAAACACCATATATTTT
cdr3_aa: CASSSTGSGNTIYF
clone_size: NA
v_call: TRBV7-2
d_call: TRBD1
j_call: TRBJ1-3

cdr3_nt: TGTGCCAGTAGTATTCGTCAGGGGGATTCACCCCTCCACTTT
cdr3_aa: CASSIRQGDSPLHF
clone_size: NA
v_call: TRBV19
d_call: TRBD1
j_call: TRBJ1-6

cdr3_nt: TGTGCCACTCAGCCCGGACAGGGGGCATCTTTTGGGGCCAACGTCCTGACTTTC
cdr3_aa: CATQPGQGASFGANVLTF
clone_size: NA
v_call: TRBV19
d_call: TRBD1
j_call: TRBJ2-6

cdr3_nt: TGTGCCAGCAGCCGGATTCCAGGGATGGGGTCCTACGAGCAGTACTTC
cdr3_aa: CASSRIPGMGSYEQYF
clone_size: NA
v_call: TRBV3-1/TRBV3-2
d_call: NA
j_call: TRBJ2-7

cdr3_nt: TGCGCCAGCAGCTGGGCTAGCGGGATTCCTACCTACGAGCAGTACTTC
cdr3_aa: CASSWASGIPTYEQYF
clone_size: NA
v_call: TRBV5-1
d_call: TRBD2
j_call: TRBJ2-7

cdr3_nt: TGTGCCTGGAGCCCCCCCGAGACAGGGCCCTACGAGCAGTACTTC
cdr3_aa: CAWSPPETGPYEQYF
clone_size: once
v_call: TRBV30
d_call: TRBD1
j_call: TRBJ2-7

cdr3_nt: TGTGCCAGCAGTTACAGGACTAGCGGGGGGGCTCGGGAGACCCAGTACTTC
cdr3_aa: CASSYRTSGGARETQYF
clone_size: NA
v_call: TRBV6-2/TRBV6-3
d_call: TRBD2
j_call: TRBJ2-5

cdr3_nt: TGTGCCTGGAGTGTAGGGAGCTCCTACGAGCAGTACTTC
cdr3_aa: CAWSVGSSYEQYF
clone_size: NA
v_call: TRBV30
d_call: NA
j_call: TRBJ2-7

cdr3_nt: TGTGCCAGCAGTCCACAGGGAAACTATGGCTACACCTTC
cdr3_aa: CASSPQGNYGYTF
clone_size: NA
v_call: TRBV6-5
d_call: NA
j_call: TRBJ1-2

cdr3_nt: TGTGCCAGCAGTGCCATCCAGGGAGAGACCCAGTACTTC
cdr3_aa: CASSAIQGETQYF
clone_size: NA
v_call: TRBV6-4
d_call: NA
j_call: TRBJ2-5

cdr3_nt: TGTGCCAGCAGCGTAGCTAGCGGGAGGGGCGCTACGCAGTATTTT
cdr3_aa: CASSVASGRGATQYF
clone_size: NA
v_call: TRBV9
d_call: TRBD2
j_call: TRBJ2-3

cdr3_nt: TGTGCCGCCCACTCGCTCAGGACAGGAGGAAAAGCTTTCTTT
cdr3_aa: CAAHSLRTGGKAFF
clone_size: NA
v_call: TRBV6-5
d_call: TRBD1
j_call: TRBJ1-1

cdr3_nt: TGTGCCAGCAGCCCTGACAGCCCCGAAGCTTTCTTT
cdr3_aa: CASSPDSPEAFF
clone_size: NA
v_call: TRBV2
d_call: NA
j_call: TRBJ1-1

cdr3_nt: TGTGCCAGCAGGGGACAGGGCTTCGGACAGCCCCAGCATTTT
cdr3_aa: CASRGQGFGQPQHF
clone_size: NA
v_call: TRBV28
d_call: TRBD1
j_call: TRBJ1-5

cdr3_nt: TGTGCCAGCAACAGACTCCCGGGACAGGATCAGCCCCAGCATTTT
cdr3_aa: CASNRLPGQDQPQHF
clone_size: NA
v_call: TRBV6-5
d_call: TRBD1
j_call: TRBJ1-5

cdr3_nt: TGTGCCAGCTCACAAAAAAGGGACACCAATGGCTACACCTTC
cdr3_aa: CASSQKRDTNGYTF
clone_size: NA
v_call: TRBV18
d_call: NA
j_call: TRBJ1-2

cdr3_nt: TGTGCCAGCAGCGTAGGACATGGACAGTCCTACGAGCAGTACTTC
cdr3_aa: CASSVGHGQSYEQYF
clone_size: NA
v_call: TRBV9
d_call: NA
j_call: TRBJ2-7

cdr3_nt: TGTGCCAGCTCACCGGCGGGGGGGCCCCTTGGGGAGCAGTTCTTC
cdr3_aa: CASSPAGGPLGEQFF
clone_size: NA
v_call: TRBV18
d_call: TRBD2
j_call: TRBJ2-1

cdr3_nt: TGTGCCAGCAGCTCCTCAGGGAACAATGAGCAGTTCTTC
cdr3_aa: CASSSSGNNEQFF
clone_size: NA
v_call: TRBV12-3/TRBV12-4
d_call: NA
j_call: TRBJ2-1